The 30 T cell receptor beta chains presented below share a single source sample, sequenced in a study of T cell repertoires in cytomegalovirus infection. No antigen has been assigned to these receptors. From the reads, TCRdb called clonotypes with MiXCR, one entry per CDR3 protein. The sample shows 100,000 or so distinct CDR3 sequences, roughly 41% of them seen only once. The sample was CD8+ T cells from cultured PBMCs, taken from culture after CMV antigen stimulation. The receptors here all came from a human donor in good health (CMV status not recorded). Some clones in this sample may be carry-over from other donors' samples.

The genes are TRBV6-1 and TRBJ2-5, with D possibly TRBD2 on 6 matching bases. Germline V gene sequence: CDR1 MNHNS, CDR2 SASEGT. The length of the CDR3 is 18 residues. Trimming pared 3 bases from V and 1 base from J, leaving 21 bases between. This CDR3 is CASSDWDLKPPSQETQYF. CDR3 in DNA: TGTGCCAGCAGTGATTGGGACTTAAAACCGCCGAGCCAAGAGACCCAGTACTTC.

This clonotype was observed a handful of times. The V gene is TRBV12-3 or TRBV12-4, the J gene TRBJ2-7; 12 bases are shared with TRBD2. J gave up 7 bases and V 5 bases, and 6 bases lay outside the gene matches. The CDR3 runs 14 residues. This chain's CDR3 is CASSGLAGTGEQYF. CDR3 nucleotides: TGTGCCAGCAGTGGACTAGCGGGGACGGGGGAGCAGTACTTC.

This sequence joins TRBV6-6 and TRBJ2-1; 15 bases match TRBD2. The CDR3 has 18 amino acids. Losses at the gene ends were 4 bases for V and 3 bases for J; bases not matched to a gene: 7. The germline gives CDR1 MNHNY, CDR2 SVGAGI (reference sequence). The CDR3 DNA follows: TGTGCCAGCAGTTCCACCAGGACTAGCGGGGGGGGCTACAATGAGCAGTTCTTC. Translated, it gives CASSSTRTSGGGYNEQFF.

The sample holds a few counts of this clonotype. This sequence joins TRBV10-3 and TRBJ2-5; 7 bases agree with TRBD2. Trimming cost V 7 bases and J 3 bases; bases outside gene matches: 11. Germline CDR1 is ENHRY and CDR2 is SYGVKD. This CDR3 spans 15 amino acids. The CDR3 is CAITLGPGTKETQYF. In DNA form, the CDR3 reads TGTGCCATCACCCTAGGTCCAGGGACTAAAGAGACCCAGTACTTC.

This clonotype was detected ten times or more. The chain uses TRBV7-2 and TRBJ2-2; 8 bases map to TRBD1. This CDR3 is built from 15 residues. V lost 5 bases, J lost 2 bases, and 4 bases stayed unmatched. The germline CDR1 and CDR2 sequences are SGHTA and FQGNSA. In nucleotides, the CDR3 is TGTGCCAGCAGCCGGGACAGGCTTAACACCGGGGAGCTGTTTTTT. Protein sequence: CASSRDRLNTGELFF.

V usage is TRBV7-2 and J usage is TRBJ2-7, with 9 positions matching TRBD2. Per the germline V gene, CDR1 is SGHTA and CDR2 is FQGNSA. J was trimmed by 5 bases and V by 5 bases; bases with no gene match: 7. The CDR3 has 14 residues. CDR3 nucleotide sequence: TGTGCCAGCAGCCCGGGACTAGCAGGCGACGAGCAGTACTTC. It yields the protein CASSPGLAGDEQYF.

This clonotype was seen a handful of times. The chain combines TRBV7-6 with TRBJ2-5; 10 nucleotides align to TRBD2. Germline assignment: CDR1 SGHVS and CDR2 FNYEAQ. The CDR3 extends over 16 amino acids. Germline trimming cut 0 bases from V and 5 bases from J; bases unmatched to any gene: 6. The CDR3 region has the DNA TGTGCCAGCAGCTTAGCCGCAGCGGGGGGGCCGGAGACCCAGTACTTC. Translated, it gives CASSLAAAGGPETQYF.

This chain connects TRBV11-2 to TRBJ2-5; possibly TRBD2 for D (6 bases). This CDR3 has 15 amino acids. V was shortened by 1 base and J by 4 bases, with 13 bases between the two germline ends. Germline CDR1 SGHAT, CDR2 FQNNGV. The CDR3 bases are TGTGCCAGCAGCTTAGTGCGGGGTTTAGCAGAGACCCAGTACTTC. This translates into CASSLVRGLAETQYF.

Many counts were recorded for this clonotype. V and J are TRBV7-2 and TRBJ2-3; 10 positions match TRBD2. Germline V gene lookup returns CDR1 SGHTA and CDR2 FQGNSA. Unmatched junction bases numbered 6, after V lost 1 base and J lost 5 bases. This CDR3 is built from 16 residues. This CDR3 reads CASSLVPAGGEDTQYF. The DNA for the CDR3 is TGTGCCAGCAGCTTAGTTCCAGCGGGGGGGGAAGATACGCAGTATTTT.

This chain links TRBV24-1 with TRBJ2-1; 10 positions agree with TRBD1. CDR3 length: 14 residues. CDR1 and CDR2 (germline): KGHDR, SFDVKD. V lost 11 bases and J lost 6; bases outside the gene matches: 9. The CDR3 sequence: CAIRQGAYSNEQFF. In nucleotides, the CDR3 is TGTGCCATACGACAGGGGGCGTATAGCAATGAGCAGTTCTTC.

The sample holds many counts of this clonotype. The J gene is TRBJ1-4, the V gene TRBV20-1; D may be TRBD1 (6 bases). V shed 1 base and J shed 7 bases, with 13 bases lying between them. The CDR3 runs 14 residues. Germline V CDR1 and CDR2: DFQATT, SNEGSKA (reference sequence). The CDR3 DNA is TGCAGTGCTAGAGGACAGGAGATATCTGAAAAACTGTTTTTT. Amino acid sequence: CSARGQEISEKLFF.

As for this clonotype: A read error may produce the germline difference seen at one junction end. J is TRBJ2-5 and V is TRBV12-3 or TRBV12-4; the D gene is possibly TRBD1 (5 bases). This CDR3 has 13 amino acids. The CDR3 region is CAGSFRAQETQYF. DNA of the CDR3: TGTGCCGGCAGTTTCAGGGCCCAAGAGACCCAGTACTTC.

This clonotype was detected a few times. The chain is built from TRBV6-1 and TRBJ2-5; 9 nucleotides agree with TRBD1. V lost 3 bases to trimming and J lost 5 bases; unmatched junction nucleotides: 10. The CDR3 has 16 residues. Germline values: CDR1 MNHNS, CDR2 SASEGT. The CDR3 bases are TGTGCCAGCAGTGACTTTCGGGACAGGGTAGGGGAGACCCAGTACTTC. The encoded protein is CASSDFRDRVGETQYF.

For this clonotype: A read error may explain this, as a much larger clone is one base away. This chain connects TRBV7-8 to TRBJ2-1; 8 nucleotides align to TRBD2. The ends lost 3 bases at V and 5 bases at J; junction bases unmatched: 9. Germline values: CDR1 SGHVS, CDR2 FQNEAQ. This CDR3 region has 16 residues. The CDR3 protein is CASSFVIAGPDNEQFF. For the CDR3, the DNA is TGTGCCAGCAGCTTTGTTATAGCGGGACCCGACAATGAGCAGTTCTTC.

This chain joins TRBV7-6 and TRBJ2-3, with TRBD2 matching 7 bases. The CDR3 sequence is 13 residues long. The V gene end was trimmed by 5 bases and the J gene end by 6 bases; junction bases not matched to a gene: 5. The V gene's germline CDR1 is SGHVS and CDR2 FNYEAQ. The CDR3 reads CASSDGLDDTQYF. In nucleotides, the CDR3 is TGTGCCAGCAGCGACGGACTAGACGATACGCAGTATTTT.

The chain links TRBV5-1 to TRBJ2-1, with 8 positions matching TRBD2. The CDR3 length is 17 residues. The J segment lost 7 bases and the V segment lost 0 bases, leaving 12 bases of the junction unmatched. CDR1 SGHRS and CDR2 YFSETQ come from the germline V gene. The CDR3 reads CASSLDEAGAGGNEQFF. The CDR3 DNA sequence: TGCGCCAGCAGCTTGGATGAAGCGGGGGCTGGAGGGAATGAGCAGTTCTTC. The whole variable domain, filled in from reference TRBV5-1 and TRBJ2-1, reads KAGVTQTPRYLIKTRGQQVTLSCSPISGHRSVSWYQQTPGQGLQFLFEYFSETQRNKGNFPGRFSGRQFSNSRSEMNVSTLELGDSALYLCASSLDEAGAGGNEQFFGPGTRLTVL.

This clonotype was seen a few times. The chain uses TRBV20-1 and TRBJ1-5; the match to TRBD1 covers 7 bases. The length of the CDR3 is 16 residues. Germline V gene data show CDR1 as DFQATT and CDR2 as SNEGSKA (reference sequence). V trimming: 1 base; J trimming: 6 bases; junction bases outside the gene matches: 12. CDR3 DNA sequence: TGCAGTGCTAGAGCCCCTCAGGGGGAATTAGGTCAGCCCCAGCATTTT. This gives the protein CSARAPQGELGQPQHF.

V gene TRBV27 combines with J gene TRBJ2-7; 9 bases map to TRBD1. Germline assignment: CDR1 MNHEY and CDR2 SMNVEV (reference sequence). The CDR3 runs to 14 residues. V was clipped by 3 bases and J by 6 bases; unmatched bases: 6. The CDR3 loop is CASSFSGQGFEQYF. The CDR3, as DNA: TGTGCCAGCAGTTTTTCAGGACAGGGGTTCGAGCAGTACTTC.

This chain connects TRBV4-1 to TRBJ2-5; D gene uncertain. The CDR3 consists of 16 residues. Between the trimmed V and J ends, which lost 0 bases and 1 base, there was a span of 12 bases. Germline values: CDR1 MGHRA, CDR2 YSYEKL. The CDR3: CASSQDPPECQETQYF. In nucleotides, the CDR3 is TGCGCCAGCAGCCAAGATCCGCCGGAGTGCCAAGAGACCCAGTACTTC.

This clonotype was recorded a few times. The chain uses TRBV20-1 and TRBJ2-1, with 12 bases lining up with TRBD2. CDR1 is DFQATT and CDR2 is SNEGSKA in the germline V gene (reference sequence). V lost 6 bases to trimming and J lost 3 bases; unmatched junction nucleotides: 6. This CDR3 spans 15 amino acids. The CDR3 region is CSATTSGGLYNEQFF. DNA for the CDR3: TGCAGTGCGACGACTAGCGGGGGTCTCTACAATGAGCAGTTCTTC.

The chain combines TRBV27 with TRBJ2-3; no reliable D call. The V and J ends lost 2 bases and 4 bases respectively, with 13 bases between them. This CDR3 spans 15 amino acids. In germline, CDR1 is MNHEY, CDR2 SMNVEV (reference sequence). The CDR3 DNA follows: TGTGCCAGCAGTTTAAAGCAGGTTGCGTCAGATACGCAGTATTTT. Protein sequence: CASSLKQVASDTQYF.

The V call is TRBV6-1, the J call TRBJ2-1, with 10 bases lining up with TRBD2. The trim removed 2 bases at V and 6 bases at J, leaving 7 bases unmatched. This CDR3 region has 16 residues. Germline V CDR1 and CDR2: MNHNS, SASEGT. This CDR3 is CASSERLAGALNEQFF. DNA of the CDR3: TGTGCCAGCAGTGAAAGGCTAGCGGGGGCCCTCAATGAGCAGTTCTTC.

The chain couples TRBV7-6 to TRBJ1-1; TRBD1 is a possible D gene (5 bases). V was clipped by 3 bases and J by 1 base, with 6 bases between them. This CDR3 contains 13 residues. Germline CDR1 and CDR2: SGHVS and FNYEAQ. The CDR3, as DNA: TGTGCCAGCAGCTTTGGGGCGAACACTGAAGCTTTCTTT. Translated: CASSFGANTEAFF.

In this sample, this clonotype turned up a few times. The V call is TRBV7-2, the J call TRBJ2-1; D perhaps matches TRBD2 (5 bases). CDR1 is SGHTA, CDR2 FQGNSA, per germline. The ends were cut back, 5 bases at V and 12 bases at J, with 29 bases in the middle. CDR3 length: 17 residues. The CDR3 nucleotides read TGTGCCAGCAGCCCACTCTTCCCCGCGGGCCTCGGCGAGGGGCAGTTCTTC. Translated: CASSPLFPAGLGEGQFF.

This clonotype has more than one count but fewer than ten. The J gene is TRBJ1-1, the V gene TRBV9, with TRBD1 as a possible D gene (6 bases). The CDR3 runs to 15 residues. The V gene's germline CDR1 is SGDLS and CDR2 YYNGEE. Trimming took off 3 bases at V and 1 base at J, with 13 bases between the two ends. In DNA form, the CDR3 reads TGTGCCAGCAGCGGACTCAGGGGCCCGAACACTGAAGCTTTCTTT. Translation: CASSGLRGPNTEAFF.

Points on this clonotype: At one end the junction does not follow the germline gene, possibly because of a read error. V and J are TRBV7-3 and TRBJ2-1; 7 bases match TRBD1. Germline V lookup: CDR1 SGHTA, CDR2 FQGTGA. CDR3 size: 14 residues. The CDR3 region is CASSKGGSNNEQFF. CDR3 bases: TGTGCCAGCAGCAAAGGGGGCTCCAACAATGAGCAGTTCTTC.

The chain recombines TRBV7-2 with TRBJ1-4; tentatively, D is TRBD1 (5 bases). The germline V and J ends were trimmed by 1 base and 4 bases, with 10 bases remaining between them. Germline V gene sequence: CDR1 SGHTA, CDR2 FQGNSA. The CDR3 contains 15 residues. The CDR3 reads CASSLGGRNNEKLFF. In DNA form, the CDR3 reads TGTGCCAGCAGCTTAGGGGGCAGAAATAATGAAAAACTGTTTTTT.

The V and J genes are TRBV2 and TRBJ1-2; no reliable D call. CDR1 and CDR2 (germline): SNHLY, FYNNEI. The CDR3 runs to 16 residues. V was clipped by 3 bases and J by 4 bases, with 18 bases between them. For the CDR3, the DNA is TGTGCCAGCAGTGAGGCAGTCGCAGGATACTTCTATGGCTACACCTTC. Protein sequence: CASSEAVAGYFYGYTF.

V gene TRBV20-1 combines with J gene TRBJ1-1; D is unresolved. This CDR3 has 11 residues. Germline CDR1 is DFQATT and CDR2 is SNEGSKA (reference sequence). CDR3 sequence: CNGRLNTEAFF. The CDR3 DNA follows: TGCAATGGAAGACTGAACACTGAAGCTTTCTTT.

The chain is built from TRBV27 and TRBJ1-4, with TRBD1 matching over 8 bases. The CDR3 totals 17 residues. Germline trimming cut 4 bases from V and 7 bases from J; bases unmatched to any gene: 14. Germline V CDR1 and CDR2: MNHEY, SMNVEV (reference sequence). CDR3 nucleotide sequence: TGTGCCAGCAGTTCGACATCGACAGGGGTTGCGGTTGAAAAACTGTTTTTT. Translation gives CASSSTSTGVAVEKLFF.